The 14 T cell receptor beta chains below were found in one sample sequenced in a study of T-cell reconstitution after alpha-beta-depleted transplantation in children. TCRbeta library preparation incorporated unique molecular identifiers. One entry per CDR3 protein, called by TCRdb with MiXCR from the PCR reads. This table holds about 91,000 distinct CDR3 sequences, roughly 8% found once. The sample here was PBMCs from the stem cell graft donor, taken from the stem cell graft. All receptors derive from a human donor who donated a stem cell graft to a child with congenital amegakaryocytic thrombocytopenia.

The chain couples TRBV7-2 to TRBJ2-7; possibly TRBD2 for D (5 bases). The V gene lost 2 bases and the J gene lost 4 bases, with 9 bases spanning the gap. The CDR3 is made up of 13 amino acids. Per the germline V gene, CDR1 is SGHTA and CDR2 is FQGNSA. DNA of the CDR3: TGTGCCAGCAGCTTAAACGGGATTTACGAGCAGTACTTC. As protein: CASSLNGIYEQYF. The whole variable domain, remainder taken from reference TRBV7-2 and TRBJ2-7, is GAGVSQSPSNKVTEKGKDVELRCDPISGHTALYWYRQSLGQGLEFLIYFQGNSAPDKSGLPSDRFSAERTGGSVSTLTIQRTQQEDSAVYLCASSLNGIYEQYFGPGTRLTVT.

This clonotype has a count of ten or more. This chain connects TRBV30 to TRBJ1-4; D is ambiguous. Trimming removed 0 bases at V and 8 bases at J, with 7 bases between. CDR3 length equals 12 residues. CDR1 is GTSNPN and CDR2 is SVGIG in the germline V gene (reference sequence). CDR3 in DNA: TGTGCCTGGAGTGTATCCGTAGAAAAACTGTTTTTT. It specifies CAWSVSVEKLFF.

This clonotype has a count of ten or more. The gene calls are TRBV7-2 and TRBJ2-5; no firm D call. V dropped 2 bases and J dropped 5 bases, with 12 bases sitting between them. The length of the CDR3 is 14 residues. CDR1 SGHTA and CDR2 FQGNSA come from the germline V gene. CDR3 region: CASSLSRVKETQYF. The CDR3 DNA is TGTGCCAGCAGCTTATCTAGGGTGAAGGAGACCCAGTACTTC.

This clonotype came up a few times. The rearrangement uses TRBV20-1 and TRBJ2-1; 9 bases align to TRBD2. Trimming removed 1 base from V and 7 bases from J; junction bases left unmatched: 2. The CDR3 extends over 13 amino acids. Germline lookup yields CDR1 DFQATT and CDR2 SNEGSKA (reference sequence). Here the CDR3 DNA reads TGCAGTGCTAGAGTTAGCGGGAGTAATGAGCAGTTCTTC. Protein sequence: CSARVSGSNEQFF.

This clonotype was counted many times. This chain links TRBV5-1 with TRBJ1-3; 10 bases map to TRBD1. Germline CDR1 and CDR2: SGHRS and YFSETQ. The CDR3 covers 19 residues. The V and J ends lost 4 bases and 0 bases, in that order; junction bases with no gene match: 13. The CDR3 DNA sequence: TGCGCCAGCAGCCCGTCCGGGACAGGGGCCCTTTTCTCTGGAAACACCATATATTTT. It specifies CASSPSGTGALFSGNTIYF.

This clonotype was seen at least ten times. The V call is TRBV12-3 or TRBV12-4, the J call TRBJ2-3, with 9 bases matching TRBD2. This CDR3 has 14 amino acids. J was trimmed by 7 bases and V by 3 bases; bases with no gene match: 5. CDR3 DNA: TGTGCCAGCAGTTTGACAGCGGGGGGTAATACGCAGTATTTT. Translation gives CASSLTAGGNTQYF.

In its sample, this clonotype was seen many times. Because the CDR3's place on the DNA is in doubt, the DNA is left out and the CDR3 is given as listed by TCRdb. The genes are TRBV28 and TRBJ1-1. A total of 14 residues make up the CDR3, ends included. From germline, CDR1 is MDHEN and CDR2 SYDVKM. CDR3 region: CASSTSDGNTEAFF.

This clonotype was found many times. The CDR3 DNA sequence: TGTGCCAGCAGTTTAGCCCACTCTGGGGCCAACGTCCTGACTTTC. Translated: CASSLAHSGANVLTF. The V gene is TRBV12-3 or TRBV12-4, the J gene TRBJ2-6; unclear D gene. This CDR3 comprises 15 residues. Trimming removed 0 bases at V and 0 bases at J, with 3 bases between.

As for this clonotype: Being one base from a much bigger clone, this may be a read error. V gene TRBV3-1 combines with J gene TRBJ1-1; no clear D. Germline lookup yields CDR1 LGHDT and CDR2 YNNKEL (reference sequence). The CDR3 extends over 15 amino acids. The CDR3 is CASCQRVRMNTEAFF. CDR3 in DNA: TGTGCCAGCTGCCAAAGAGTCCGGATGAACACTGAAGCTTTCTTT.

This clonotype was seen at least ten times. The chain recombines TRBV5-5 with TRBJ2-5; TRBD2 agrees at 8 bases. The CDR3 consists of 14 residues. Germline CDR1 reads SGHKS; CDR2 reads YYEKEE (reference sequence). Germline trimming cut 3 bases from V and 4 bases from J; bases unmatched to any gene: 5. CDR3 in amino acids: CASSSGLGAETQYF. The CDR3 DNA reads TGTGCCAGCAGCTCGGGACTAGGTGCAGAGACCCAGTACTTC.

This clonotype was seen ten or more times. The rearrangement joins TRBV27 to TRBJ1-1, with 7 bases lining up with TRBD1. Germline trimming cut 0 bases from V and 8 bases from J; bases unmatched to any gene: 3. Germline CDR1 MNHEY, CDR2 SMNVEV (reference sequence). This CDR3 has 13 residues. DNA of the CDR3: TGTGCCAGCAGTTTATCGTGGGACAGCGAAGCTTTCTTT. As protein: CASSLSWDSEAFF.

This clonotype came up many times. J is TRBJ1-3 and V is TRBV5-1; 9 bases are a match to TRBD1. The CDR3 loop spans 18 amino acids. The germline gives CDR1 SGHRS, CDR2 YFSETQ. V lost 0 bases to trimming and J lost 0 bases; unmatched junction nucleotides: 7. The CDR3 sequence is CASSLALGQGFSGNTIYF. CDR3 sequence (DNA): TGCGCCAGCAGCTTGGCTCTGGGACAGGGTTTCTCTGGAAACACCATATATTTT.

This clonotype was recorded many times. The V and J genes are TRBV24-1 and TRBJ2-3; perhaps D is TRBD1 or TRBD2 (5 bases each). Trimming pared 3 bases from V and 5 bases from J, leaving 20 bases between. There are 17 residues in the CDR3. From germline, CDR1 is KGHDR and CDR2 SFDVKD. DNA for the CDR3: TGTGCCACCAGTGATCCTAGAGGAAGGGACGAGGGAGATACGCAGTATTTT. Translating gives CATSDPRGRDEGDTQYF.

The J gene is TRBJ2-3, the V gene TRBV5-1; D is possibly TRBD1 (6 bases). V lost 0 bases to trimming and J lost 1 base, with 12 bases between them. This CDR3 has 16 residues. Germline assignment: CDR1 SGHRS and CDR2 YFSETQ. The CDR3 spells CASSLGWTAGTDTQYF. The CDR3 nucleotides read TGCGCCAGCAGCTTGGGTTGGACAGCCGGCACAGATACGCAGTATTTT.